The present entry profiles one T cell receptor (beta chain) with its context. Trimming pared 0 bases from V and 8 bases from J, leaving 4 bases between. Germline V gene sequence: CDR1 ENHRY, CDR2 SYGVKD. The CDR3 covers 12 residues. Per the original methods: Reference gene primers were amplified, and this amplification served to estimate nucleated cell counts. Generated by immunoSEQ multiplex PCR, the TCRdb table keeps only in-frame clones and is missing some. V and J calls plus clone size are reproduced from that table; the DNA served to infer D and trimming. This table holds roughly 220,000 clones, under 90% found once. These data are taken from a study of blood T cell repertoires in COVID-19. The wider study: COVID-19 samples, acute and convalescent, were from the United States, Italy and Spain.

The chain is built from TRBV10-3 and TRBJ1-4; D gene uncertain. Specimen: peripheral blood. The TCR sequence derives from a woman in her sixties who had recovered from COVID-19. The CDR3 loop reads CAISESREKLFF. The CDR3 DNA is TGTGCCATCAGTGAGTCGCGAGAAAAACTGTTTTTT.